The sequence of this T cell receptor (beta chain) was determined in a study of T cell changes during pregnancy in multiple sclerosis. The CDR3 is 15 amino acids. V shed 1 base, J shed 2 bases, and the junction held 2 bases outside the gene matches. Looked up from germline, CDR1 is LGHNA and CDR2 is YNFKEQ. The table came from immunoSEQ multiplex PCR; TCRdb's copy has only in-frame clones and leaves some out. Here the sample spans roughly 48,000 clones, 92% being singletons. This chain joins TRBV4-2 and TRBJ2-7, with TRBD2 matching over 10 bases. The receptor was derived from a female donor in good health, enrolled as a control in a pregnancy study. Here the sequenced sample was CD4+ T cells from peripheral blood mononuclear cells, taken in the second trimester of pregnancy. The CDR3 coding sequence is TGTGCCAGCAGCCAAGTCACTAGCGGGGCCTACGAGCAGTACTTC. This encodes CASSQVTSGAYEQYF.